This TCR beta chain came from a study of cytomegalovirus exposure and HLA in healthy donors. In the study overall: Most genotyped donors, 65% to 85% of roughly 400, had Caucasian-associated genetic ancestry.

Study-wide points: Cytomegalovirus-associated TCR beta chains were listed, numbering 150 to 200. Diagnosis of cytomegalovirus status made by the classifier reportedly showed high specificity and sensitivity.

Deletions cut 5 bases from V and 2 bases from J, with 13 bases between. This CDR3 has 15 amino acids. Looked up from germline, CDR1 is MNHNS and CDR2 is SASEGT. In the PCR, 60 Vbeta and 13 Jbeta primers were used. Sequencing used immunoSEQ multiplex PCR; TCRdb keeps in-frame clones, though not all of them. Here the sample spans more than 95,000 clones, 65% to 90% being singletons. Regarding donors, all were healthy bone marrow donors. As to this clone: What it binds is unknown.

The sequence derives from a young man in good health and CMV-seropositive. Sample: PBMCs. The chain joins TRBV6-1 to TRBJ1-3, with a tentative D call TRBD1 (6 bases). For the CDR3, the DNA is TGTGCCAGCAGTCCGCAAGCAGGGGCTGGAAACACCATATATTTT. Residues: CASSPQAGAGNTIYF.